The clone carrying this T cell receptor (beta chain) was found many times. The data were taken from a study of T-cell memory formation after mild COVID-19. TCRdb redid the calling of the 5' RACE reads with MiXCR, one entry per CDR3 protein. The sample records hundreds of thousands of distinct CDR3 sequences, about 17% being singletons. The CDR3 extends over 15 amino acids. V lost 5 bases to trimming and J lost 1 base, with 12 bases between them. Germline V CDR1 and CDR2: SGHVS, FQNEAQ. The chain joins TRBV7-8 to TRBJ2-1; D may be TRBD2 (6 bases). Specimen: PBMCs or a T cell subset sorted from them (not recorded which). The source of this sequence is a man younger than 35 who had mild COVID-19 (a few samples of this study predate the infection). Cell type and time point are not known. CDR3 nucleotides: TGTGCCAGCAGCCCGGGAGAGAGTTCCTACAATGAGCAGTTCTTC. Translated: CASSPGESSYNEQFF.